Sequencing of this T cell receptor (beta chain) was carried out in a study of T-cell reconstitution after alpha-beta-depleted transplantation in children (dated by TCRdb to the mid-2010s). Turning to the overall study: The study quantitatively tracked T-cell immune reconstitution after TCRalphabeta/CD19-depleted allogeneic hematopoietic cell transplantation in children using TCR repertoire profiling.

Regarding this clonotype: There is no known antigen for this receptor. Base qualities are not recorded, but no much larger clone differs from it by a single base.

The method was PCR. This sample was sequenced with an Illumina HiSeq 2500. Molecular barcoding was employed in the preparation of TCR libraries, with unique molecular identifiers being used to normalize TCRbeta repertoire quantification. The raw public data were reprocessed by TCRdb itself: fastp quality trimming at Q25, MiXCR clonotype calling, in-frame beta chains only. Rows matching on CDR3 protein sequence are summarized as one entry with the most common DNA and genes. This sample gives hundreds of thousands of distinct CDR3 sequences in total; approximately 30% of them show up just once. Roughly 2.5% of the sample is held by the ten biggest clonotypes. Including cysteine and phenylalanine, the CDR3 has 14 amino acids. The CDR3 DNA has 42 bases and is translated from base 1. V was cut back by 2 bases and J by 8 bases, leaving a gap of 15 bases between them. According to the germline V gene, CDR1 reads KGHSH and CDR2 reads LQKENI.

This TCR came from a human donor who donated a stem cell graft to a child with aplastic anemia. Recombination linked TRBV18 to TRBJ1-2, with the D segment identity uncertain. The sample here was PBMCs from the stem cell graft donor, taken from the stem cell graft. The DNA reads TGTGCCAGCTCACCAATTTCCTCCGCCTACGGCTACACCTTC. Its product reads: CASSPISSAYGYTF.